This T cell receptor (beta chain) stems from a study of beta chain features in type 1 diabetes. Findings of the study overall: Compared to healthy donors, patients appeared to have naive, central memory and Treg TCRB repertoires that were more alike. TCRB CDR3s from Type 1 diabetes patients were moderately but significantly shorter in all four CD4+ subsets. Cells expressing TCR highly could be over-represented by cDNA sequencing.

This clone was seen a few times. The antigen is not known. CDR3 size: 11 residues. The germline gives CDR1 DFQATT, CDR2 SNEGSKA (reference sequence). Deletions cut 0 bases from V and 9 bases from J, with 6 bases between. Expressed TCRB transcripts were sequenced because the isolated RNA had all been reverse transcribed beforehand. The method was immunoSEQ multiplex PCR; TCRdb's version includes in-frame clones alone and lacks a portion of them. This sample has some 280,000 clones, with roughly an eighth found just once. The sequence came from a man aged 30 to 45 with type 1 diabetes. V and J are TRBV20-1 and TRBJ2-1, with D uncertain. The sequenced sample was naive CD4+ T cells from blood. For the CDR3, the DNA is TGCAGTGCTAGAGATGCAGGTGAGCAGTTCTTC. Translated, it gives CSARDAGEQFF.